This is a list of T cell receptor beta chains from one sample in a study of regulatory T cells in long-lasting Graves disease. TCRdb fed the multiplex PCR reads into MiXCR, producing one record per CDR3 protein. This table holds roughly 530,000 distinct CDR3 sequences, about 16% found once. These data were likewise used in another study, on T cells in Graves' hyperthyroidism and ophthalmopathy.

The specimen comprised peripheral blood mononuclear cells (PBMCs), sampled at new diagnosis, from a patient treated with antithyroid drugs. All receptors derive from a middle-aged woman with Graves disease. The CDR3 runs from the conserved cysteine through the conserved F or W. D genes are given only for firm matches. Some rows have no size entry. The others give once, few or many, or a class for an expanded clone.

DNA: TGTGTCAGTAGTATCGGACAGGGGAGGGAGCAGTACTTC
CDR3: CVSSIGQGREQYF
V: TRBV19
length: 13
size: NA
J: TRBJ2-7
D: TRBD1

DNA: TGTGCCAGCAGCCAGGGACTAGCGACCCAGTTCTTC
CDR3: CASSQGLATQFF
V: TRBV12-3/TRBV12-4
length: 12
size: NA
J: TRBJ2-1
D: TRBD2

DNA: TGTGCCAGCAGTCACGGGACAGGGGACAACGAGCAGTACTTC
CDR3: CASSHGTGDNEQYF
V: TRBV6-1
length: 14
size: NA
J: TRBJ2-7
D: TRBD1

DNA: TGTGCCAGCAGCTCCCCCGGTCTAGCGGGGGCCTACGAGCAGTACTTC
CDR3: CASSSPGLAGAYEQYF
V: TRBV7-2
length: 16
size: many
J: TRBJ2-7
D: TRBD2

DNA: TGTGCCTCTGTCCGGGGTAAGGCTGAAGCTTTCTTT
CDR3: CASVRGKAEAFF
V: TRBV28
length: 12
size: many
J: TRBJ1-1
D: NA

DNA: TGCGCCAGCAGCTCACGGACAGGGACGGTGAACACTGAAGCTTTCTTT
CDR3: CASSSRTGTVNTEAFF
V: TRBV5-1
length: 16
size: many
J: TRBJ1-1
D: TRBD1

DNA: TGTGCCAGCAGCTTTTTCTCAGAGAACACCGGGGAGCTGTTTTTT
CDR3: CASSFFSENTGELFF
V: TRBV7-9
length: 15
size: NA
J: TRBJ2-2
D: NA

DNA: TGCAGTGCTAATCCAACAGGGTCAGGCTCCTACAATGAGCAGTTCTTC
CDR3: CSANPTGSGSYNEQFF
V: TRBV20-1
length: 16
size: many
J: TRBJ2-1
D: NA

DNA: TGTGCCACCAGTGATTCCCCCAGGTGGGAAATCTCCGGGGAGCTGTTTTTT
CDR3: CATSDSPRWEISGELFF
V: TRBV24-1
length: 17
size: few
J: TRBJ2-2
D: NA

DNA: TGTGCCAGCAGCTCCCCCGGACAGGGCGGGAGCTCCTACAATGAGCAGTTCTTC
CDR3: CASSSPGQGGSSYNEQFF
V: TRBV11-2
length: 18
size: few
J: TRBJ2-1
D: NA

DNA: TGTGCCATGGCTAGAGGGGGCGCATATGGCTACACCTTC
CDR3: CAMARGGAYGYTF
V: TRBV10-3
length: 13
size: many
J: TRBJ1-2
D: TRBD1

DNA: TGTGCCAGCAGTAAAACAGGGGGTTTCCATGAGCAGTTCTTC
CDR3: CASSKTGGFHEQFF
V: TRBV7-9
length: 14
size: few
J: TRBJ2-1
D: TRBD1

DNA: TGTGCCAGCAGCCAAGATCGGACGGCGGCCCGGCAGTACTTC
CDR3: CASSQDRTAARQYF
V: TRBV3-1
length: 14
size: many
J: TRBJ2-7
D: NA

DNA: TGTGCCAGCAGTTCGGATAGGGGGGGGGCTGGAGATACGCAGTATTTT
CDR3: CASSSDRGGAGDTQYF
V: TRBV28
length: 16
size: NA
J: TRBJ2-3
D: NA

DNA: TGTGCCAGCAGTGCCTCCGGGGGGAATCAGCCCCAGCATTTT
CDR3: CASSASGGNQPQHF
V: TRBV5-1
length: 14
size: many
J: TRBJ1-5
D: NA

DNA: TGTGCCAGCAGCTTTCCGACTAGCGGGGAATTCACAGATACGCAGTATTTT
CDR3: CASSFPTSGEFTDTQYF
V: TRBV7-9
length: 17
size: few
J: TRBJ2-3
D: TRBD2

DNA: TGTGCCAGCAGTGAAACCGGGGGGGGGTTACCCTATGGCTACACCTTC
CDR3: CASSETGGGLPYGYTF
V: TRBV25-1
length: 16
size: NA
J: TRBJ1-2
D: NA

DNA: TGTGCCAGTCTAATGTTCCAAACAGGAGCCTATGGCTACACCTTC
CDR3: CASLMFQTGAYGYTF
V: TRBV12-3/TRBV12-4
length: 15
size: many
J: TRBJ1-2
D: NA

DNA: TGTGCCAGCAGTTATATCCCAGGGGGCAATGGCTACACCTTC
CDR3: CASSYIPGGNGYTF
V: TRBV28
length: 14
size: NA
J: TRBJ1-2
D: TRBD1

DNA: TGTGCCAGCAGTACGGACAGGGGTGGTGAAAAACTGTTTTTT
CDR3: CASSTDRGGEKLFF
V: TRBV6-1
length: 14
size: many
J: TRBJ1-4
D: TRBD1

DNA: TGTGCCAGCAGCCACTCGACAGGGTCCTATGGCTACACCTTC
CDR3: CASSHSTGSYGYTF
V: TRBV3-1
length: 14
size: many
J: TRBJ1-2
D: TRBD1

DNA: TGTGCCAGCAGTTACAGGGGGTACAATCAGCCCCAGCATTTT
CDR3: CASSYRGYNQPQHF
V: TRBV6-5
length: 14
size: few
J: TRBJ1-5
D: NA